This T cell receptor (beta chain) was recovered during a study of T cell responses to AZD1222 COVID-19 vaccine. Clones were read by immunoSEQ multiplex PCR, and TCRdb kept only the in-frame ones, dropping some. The top ten clones hold over 15% of a sample with over 45,000 clones, around 87% of them seen once. Concerning this clone itself: Its antigen is currently unknown.

Germline assignment: CDR1 DFQATT and CDR2 SNEGSKA (reference sequence). The CDR3 consists of 17 residues. V shed 3 bases, J shed 2 bases, and the junction held 9 bases outside the gene matches. Study-level findings and limits: Females outnumbered males among donors, who were mostly white British; clonal diversity was possibly underestimated.

The starting material was peripheral blood, obtained on day 0 of AZD1222 vaccination. The chain is built from TRBV20-1 and TRBJ2-3, with TRBD2 matching 12 bases. The clonotype originates from an adult in good health. The CDR3: CSASTWTSGTITDTQYF. CDR3 sequence (DNA): TGCAGTGCTAGTACATGGACTAGCGGGACGATCACAGATACGCAGTATTTT.